These T cell receptor beta chains were read from a single sample in a study of regulatory T cells in long-lasting Graves disease. TCRdb re-analysed the multiplex PCR reads in MiXCR, keeping a single row per CDR3 protein. The sample holds approximately 490,000 distinct CDR3 sequences, about a sixth seen once. Separately, the same data were catalogued under a study of T cells in Graves' hyperthyroidism and ophthalmopathy.

Sequenced here: peripheral blood mononuclear cells (PBMCs), sampled at new diagnosis, from a patient treated with antithyroid drugs. Receptor source: a man aged 35-49 years with Graves disease. Each CDR3 is given with its conserved first and last residue. A D gene is named only where the DNA matches it firmly.

V,J,D,CDR3
TRBV28,TRBJ1-2,TRBD1,CASSPGGTAYGYTF
TRBV6-1,TRBJ1-1,.,CASRTVEAFF
TRBV5-5,TRBJ2-3,TRBD1,CASGIQGSDTQYF
TRBV14,TRBJ2-1,TRBD2,CASSPLAGQSSF
TRBV20-1,TRBJ2-7,TRBD2,CSARDTRSSGDYEQYF
TRBV7-9,TRBJ1-4,.,CASSPKINGFRTNEKLFF
TRBV28,TRBJ2-7,.,CASSLTYREGYEQYF
TRBV2,TRBJ1-6,TRBD1,CASSEDRGSVSPLHF
TRBV2,TRBJ1-1,.,CASSNSGARNAFF
TRBV5-6,TRBJ1-1,.,CASSLLKLNTEAFF
TRBV14,TRBJ2-7,.,CASSQDRRLRQQYF
TRBV7-2,TRBJ2-7,.,CASSLKGTTSYEQYF